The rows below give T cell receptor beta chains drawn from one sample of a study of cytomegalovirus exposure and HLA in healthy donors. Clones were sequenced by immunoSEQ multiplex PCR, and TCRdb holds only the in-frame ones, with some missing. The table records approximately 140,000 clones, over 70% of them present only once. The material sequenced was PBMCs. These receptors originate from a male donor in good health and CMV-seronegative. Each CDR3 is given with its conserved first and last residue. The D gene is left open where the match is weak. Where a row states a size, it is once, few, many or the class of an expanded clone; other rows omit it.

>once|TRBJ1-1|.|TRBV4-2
TGTGCCAGCAGCCCTACACGGGGGGCGGGCGCTGAAGCTTTCTTT
CASSPTRGAGAEAFF
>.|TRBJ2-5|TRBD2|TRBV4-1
TGCGCCAGCAGCCATGGAACTAGCGGGAGGGCCAGGGAGACCCAGTACTTC
CASSHGTSGRARETQYF
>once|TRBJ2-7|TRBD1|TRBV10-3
TGTGCCATCAAACAGGGGGGTAGCGAGCAGTACTTC
CAIKQGGSEQYF
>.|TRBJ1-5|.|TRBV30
TGTGCCTGGAGTGTACAAGGCAATCAGCCCCAGCATTTT
CAWSVQGNQPQHF
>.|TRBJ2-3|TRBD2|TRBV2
TGTGCCAGCAGACGAATAAGCGGACTAGGTGTGGCAGATACGCAGTATTTT
CASRRISGLGVADTQYF
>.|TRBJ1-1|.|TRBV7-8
TGTGCCAGCAGCCGGGGACAACTAGTGAGGGACACTGAAGCTTTCTTT
CASSRGQLVRDTEAFF
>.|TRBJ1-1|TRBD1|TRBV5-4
TGTGCCAGCAGCGCTGGGGGGGGACAGGATGAAGCTTTCTTT
CASSAGGGQDEAFF
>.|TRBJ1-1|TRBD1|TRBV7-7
TGTGCTAGCAGCCCCAAACCTAAGGGACAGGGAATTTCTGAAGCTTTCTTT
CASSPKPKGQGISEAFF
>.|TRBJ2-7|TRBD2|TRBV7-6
TGTGCCAGCAGCCCGGGACTAGCGGGGGATACCTACGAGCAGTACTTC
CASSPGLAGDTYEQYF
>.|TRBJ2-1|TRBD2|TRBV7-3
TGTGCCAGCGGCGCCGGGGGGGACTATGAGCAGTTCTTC
CASGAGGDYEQFF
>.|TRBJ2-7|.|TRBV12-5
TGTGCTAGTGCCCCGGGACGGACTATTTACGAGCAGTACTTC
CASAPGRTIYEQYF
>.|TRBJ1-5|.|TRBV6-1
TGTGCCAGCAGTGAAGGCGGAGGATACGGCAATCAGCCCCAGCATTTT
CASSEGGGYGNQPQHF
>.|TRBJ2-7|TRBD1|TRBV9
TGTGCCAGCAGCGCTCATTTGGACAGGTTTTCCTACGAGCAGTACTTC
CASSAHLDRFSYEQYF